This T cell receptor (beta chain) was captured in a study of spatial heterogeneity in lung cancer. Study summary: Within tumor regions, the number of TCR transcripts tracked closely with a T cell module score obtained from matched bulk RNA-seq. Overall study results and limits: Intratumoral expanded alpha and beta TCR counts were found to track tumor mutation counts.

This clonotype was observed a handful of times. Its antigen is currently unknown. The germline CDR1 and CDR2 sequences are LNHNV and YYDKDF (reference sequence). V gave up 0 bases and J gave up 4 bases; unmatched junction bases: 14. This CDR3 is built from 18 residues. Time point defined: sample taken at primary tumor resection. TCRdb reprocessed the 5' RACE reads with MiXCR, giving one entry per CDR3 protein. The sample holds 10,000 to 15,000 distinct CDR3 sequences, 6.6% seen once. This sequence joins TRBV15 and TRBJ2-5; 7 bases map to TRBD1. The material was lung tumor tissue, obtained at surgery. This TCR was recovered from a female donor with early-stage non-small cell lung cancer. The CDR3 DNA is TGTGCCACCAGCAGAGATAAAAGCCGAGACAGGGCGGGAGAGACCCAGTACTTC. Amino acid sequence: CATSRDKSRDRAGETQYF.